A single sample gave rise to the 11 T cell receptor beta chains below, sequenced in a study of cytomegalovirus exposure and HLA in healthy donors. PCR was performed using 60 Vbeta and 13 Jbeta primers. Assay: immunoSEQ multiplex PCR; the TCRdb copy retains only in-frame clones and omits some. There are 200,000 to 250,000 clones in the sample; roughly 80% occur only once, and around 5.4% lies in the top ten. The specimen was PBMCs. These receptor sequences come from a woman aged 35 to 49 in good health and CMV-seropositive.

The chain employs TRBV5-1 and TRBJ2-7; D perhaps matches TRBD1 (6 bases). Germline CDR1 is SGHRS and CDR2 is YFSETQ. Between the trimmed V and J ends, which lost 0 bases and 3 bases, there was a span of 13 bases. The CDR3 loop spans 15 amino acids. CDR3 DNA sequence: TGCGCCAGCAGCTTGGAACAGGGTACTAACTACGAGCAGTACTTC. It is translated as CASSLEQGTNYEQYF.

The V gene is TRBV7-6, the J gene TRBJ2-1; 7 bases map to TRBD2. CDR3 length equals 16 residues. Germline CDR1 reads SGHVS; CDR2 reads FNYEAQ. The V gene end was trimmed by 5 bases and the J gene end by 6 bases; junction bases not matched to a gene: 13. The CDR3 coding sequence is TGTGCCAGCAGCCTCCGAGGGCGCGGGGGAACCAATGAGCAGTTCTTC. Protein: CASSLRGRGGTNEQFF.

The chain links TRBV30 to TRBJ1-6, with unresolved D. CDR3 length: 11 amino acids. V gave up 2 bases and J gave up 8 bases, with 4 bases separating them. The germline V gene has CDR1 GTSNPN and CDR2 SVGIG (reference sequence). The CDR3 bases are TGTGCCTGGAGTCGGGATTCACCCCTCCACTTT. It codes for CAWSRDSPLHF.

CDR3 region: CASSQEAGISNQPQHF. The CDR3 nucleotides are TGCGCCAGCAGCCAAGAAGCGGGAATTAGCAATCAGCCCCAGCATTTT. The chain combines TRBV4-3 with TRBJ1-5; D ambiguous. V was trimmed by 0 bases and J by 0 bases, leaving 9 bases between them. Germline CDR1 and CDR2: LGHNA and YSLEER. The length of the CDR3 is 16 residues.

V gene TRBV7-9 combines with J gene TRBJ2-5, with D unclear. The J call may be in error: the DNA end matches TRBJ2-7 better. The CDR3 contains 14 residues. Germline V lookup: CDR1 SEHNR, CDR2 FQNEAQ (reference sequence). CDR3 sequence reads: CASSLTSFSYEQYF. The CDR3 DNA follows: TGTGCCAGCAGCTTAACATCCTTTAGCTACGAGCAGTACTTC.

This clone was seen a handful of times. This chain joins TRBV7-3 and TRBJ2-1, with 9 bases matching TRBD1. Germline CDR1 reads SGHTA; CDR2 reads FQGTGA. This CDR3 region has 15 residues. With 5 bases clipped from V and 6 bases from J, the junction kept 8 bases outside the gene matches. This CDR3 is CASSLRDRDANEQFF. The DNA for the CDR3 is TGTGCCAGCAGCCTCCGGGACAGGGATGCCAATGAGCAGTTCTTC.

The genes are TRBV9 and TRBJ1-2, with D hard to call. CDR1 is SGDLS and CDR2 is YYNGEE in the germline V gene. This CDR3 contains 13 residues. V lost 1 base to trimming and J lost 4 bases, with 8 bases between them. The CDR3 spells CASSVPGSYGYTF. In DNA form, the CDR3 reads TGTGCCAGCAGCGTACCAGGATCCTATGGCTACACCTTC.

The chain is built from TRBV7-2 and TRBJ2-2, with 8 bases that match TRBD2. Looked up from germline, CDR1 is SGHTA and CDR2 is FQGNSA. CDR3 length equals 16 residues. V lost 1 base, J lost 2 bases, and 3 bases stayed unmatched. CDR3 protein: CASSLDGGANTGELFF. The CDR3 coding sequence is TGTGCCAGCAGCTTAGACGGGGGGGCTAACACCGGGGAGCTGTTTTTT. The full variable domain, in which reference TRBV7-2 and TRBJ2-2 provide the parts outside the CDR3, is GAGVSQSPSNKVTEKGKDVELRCDPISGHTALYWYRQSLGQGLEFLIYFQGNSAPDKSGLPSDRFSAERTGGSVSTLTIQRTQQEDSAVYLCASSLDGGANTGELFFGEGSRLTVL.

This chain links TRBV9 with TRBJ2-2; D unclear. V shed 6 bases and J shed 3 bases, with 15 bases lying between them. CDR3 size: 15 residues. Germline CDR1 reads SGDLS; CDR2 reads YYNGEE. The CDR3 region has the DNA TGTGCCAGCACCCCTTTGCGGCAGCACACCGGGGAGCTGTTTTTT. Protein product: CASTPLRQHTGELFF.

The gene calls are TRBV7-3 and TRBJ1-1, with D maybe TRBD1 (6 bases). This CDR3 comprises 13 residues. V lost 5 bases and J 1 base, leaving 8 bases between the germline ends. Germline-derived CDR1 and CDR2 are SGHTA and FQGTGA. The CDR3: CASSEGQNTEAFF. In nucleotides, the CDR3 is TGTGCCAGCAGCGAGGGACAGAACACTGAAGCTTTCTTT.

The V call is TRBV19, the J call TRBJ2-5; D is perhaps TRBD1 (7 bases). Trimming took 3 bases from V and 4 from J, leaving 12 bases between them. There are 14 residues in the CDR3. In germline, CDR1 is LNHDA, CDR2 SQIVND (reference sequence). The CDR3 bases are TGTGCCAGTAGTATCAGGGGGGCCTCAGAGACCCAGTACTTC. Amino acid sequence: CASSIRGASETQYF.